These 19 T cell receptor beta chains originate from one sample sequenced in a study of T cell changes during pregnancy in multiple sclerosis (dated by TCRdb to about 2019). The library was produced with the immunoSEQ multiplex PCR assay. The table was pulled from immuneACCESS by TCRdb, which kept in-frame rearrangements only. Such tables lose some clones; where checked, under half of the loss comes from unresolved V genes, and the rest has no known cause. Counted in this sample were 40,000 or so clones; more than 85% of them appeared once. The ten largest clones add up to 13% of the sample. Material: CD8+ T cells from peripheral blood mononuclear cells, obtained in the first trimester of pregnancy. These receptors were collected from a female donor with multiple sclerosis, enrolled in a pregnancy study.

This clone has a single count. The chain joins TRBV5-6 to TRBJ2-1, with 7 bases lining up with TRBD2. CDR1 and CDR2 (germline): SGHDT, YYEEEE. The CDR3 loop spans 13 amino acids. Trimming removed 0 bases from V and 9 bases from J; junction bases left unmatched: 3. The CDR3 DNA follows: TGTGCCAGCAGCTTGGCCGCTAGCGGTGAGCAGTTCTTC. It yields the protein CASSLAASGEQFF.

V is TRBV4-1 and J is TRBJ2-7, with a possible D match to TRBD1 (6 bases). V was pared by 0 bases and J by 3 bases, with 15 bases between. The CDR3 runs to 16 residues. CDR1 is MGHRA, CDR2 YSYEKL, per germline. The CDR3 is CASSQDGPGRGYEQYF. The CDR3 nucleotides are TGCGCCAGCAGCCAAGATGGCCCGGGCAGGGGCTACGAGCAGTACTTC.

This chain joins TRBV5-1 and TRBJ2-1; D not certain. The germline V gene has CDR1 SGHRS and CDR2 YFSETQ. The CDR3 is 12 residues long. V lost 4 bases and J 6 bases, leaving 8 bases between the germline ends. The CDR3 coding sequence is TGCGCCAGCAGCCCAAGCCGCAATGAGCAGTTCTTC. This gives the protein CASSPSRNEQFF.

The rearrangement links TRBV6-1 to TRBJ1-1; perhaps TRBD1 as D (6 bases). Germline assignment: CDR1 MNHNS and CDR2 SASEGT. The CDR3 covers 14 residues. V lost 3 bases and J 1 base, leaving 9 bases between the germline ends. Written as DNA, the CDR3 is TGTGCCAGCAGTGACAGGACAGAGAACACTGAAGCTTTCTTT. Protein product: CASSDRTENTEAFF.

The chain uses TRBV21-1 and TRBJ1-4; the table gives TRBD1 as D, unverified against the DNA. TRBV21-1 is a known pseudogene. This CDR3 comprises 15 residues. CDR3 amino acids: CASSLGQVANEKLFF. The DNA for the CDR3 is TGTGCCAGCAGCCTCGGACAGGTGGCTAATGAAAAACTGTTTTTT.

The chain recombines TRBV9 with TRBJ1-2; D is perhaps TRBD1 (5 bases). CDR3 size: 13 residues. Between the trimmed V and J ends, which lost 3 bases and 4 bases, there was a span of 10 bases. Per the germline V gene, CDR1 is SGDLS and CDR2 is YYNGEE. CDR3 in amino acids: CASSGGAIYGYTF. In nucleotides, the CDR3 is TGTGCCAGCAGCGGCGGGGCCATCTATGGCTACACCTTC.

V gene TRBV19 combines with J gene TRBJ1-1; possible D gene TRBD1, 5 bases. The germline V and J ends were trimmed by 8 bases and 7 bases, with 20 bases remaining between them. The CDR3 is 14 residues long. The germline V gene encodes CDR1 LNHDA and CDR2 SQIVND (reference sequence). CDR3 sequence reads: CASRAGRRSDEAFF. CDR3 DNA sequence: TGTGCCAGTCGAGCGGGGCGGCGATCGGATGAAGCTTTCTTT.

This chain connects TRBV2 to TRBJ1-5; D is uncertain. Trimming took off 6 bases at V and 4 bases at J, with 10 bases between the two ends. The CDR3 is 13 amino acids. Germline V gene lookup returns CDR1 SNHLY and CDR2 FYNNEI. Here the CDR3 reads CASSRHVNQPQHF. The CDR3 DNA sequence: TGTGCCAGCAGCAGACACGTTAATCAGCCCCAGCATTTT.

Turning to this clone: It may be a read error: a sequence one base away is much more abundant. The chain carries TRBV6-4 and TRBJ2-3, with TRBD2 matching over 8 bases. The CDR3 extends over 15 amino acids. With 2 bases clipped from V and 1 base from J, the junction kept 2 bases outside the gene matches. Germline assignment: CDR1 MRHNA and CDR2 SNTAGT. DNA for the CDR3: TGTGCCAGCAGTGACGCAGCGGGGGGCACAGATACGCAGTATTTT. Translated, it gives CASSDAAGGTDTQYF.

This rearrangement joins TRBV12-5 to TRBJ1-1, with D hard to call. The V end lost 0 bases, the J end lost 0 bases, and 14 bases lay between the germline ends. Germline V gene lookup returns CDR1 LGHNT and CDR2 FRNRAP. The CDR3 covers 17 residues. CDR3 coding DNA: TGTGCTAGTGGTTTGGTAAGGGAGGTGGTCATGAACACTGAAGCTTTCTTT. Amino acids: CASGLVREVVMNTEAFF.

V gene TRBV11-2 combines with J gene TRBJ1-1; tentatively, D is TRBD1 (6 bases). V was clipped by 7 bases and J by 2 bases, with 11 bases between them. Germline assignment: CDR1 SGHAT and CDR2 FQNNGV. CDR3 length: 13 residues. CDR3 bases: TGTGCCAGCAACCATGGGGGCAACACTGAAGCTTTCTTT. Encoded protein: CASNHGGNTEAFF.

The J gene is TRBJ2-2, the V gene TRBV9; TRBD1 matches at 9 bases. The CDR3 consists of 19 residues. Germline values: CDR1 SGDLS, CDR2 YYNGEE. J gave up 3 bases and V 4 bases, and 16 bases lay outside the gene matches. The CDR3 sequence: CASSLNEEQGALDTGELFF. In DNA form, the CDR3 reads TGTGCCAGCAGCCTTAACGAGGAACAGGGGGCATTGGACACCGGGGAGCTGTTTTTT.

V usage is TRBV21-1 and J usage is TRBJ1-1; whether TRBD1, the table's D call, matches the DNA was not checked. TRBV21-1 is termed a pseudogene. CDR3 size: 14 residues. For the CDR3, the DNA is TGTGCCAGCAGCAAAGCGACAGGGGAAACTGAAGCTTTCTTT. Protein product: CASSKATGETEAFF.

By sample fraction, this clone is medium-sized. The chain links TRBV14 to TRBJ1-2; tentative D call: TRBD1 (5 bases). CDR3 length: 12 residues. V lost 5 bases to trimming and J lost 7 bases, with 11 bases between them. From germline, CDR1 is SGHDN and CDR2 FVKESK. CDR3 in DNA: TGTGCCAGCAGCGGGGGGAGCCCTGGCTACACCTTC. It is translated as CASSGGSPGYTF.

V and J are TRBV19 and TRBJ2-7, with D perhaps TRBD2 (6 bases). There are 14 residues in the CDR3. The germline V and J ends were trimmed by 6 bases and 0 bases, with 12 bases remaining between them. Germline values: CDR1 LNHDA, CDR2 SQIVND (reference sequence). CDR3: CASSPGLSSYEQYF. For the CDR3, the DNA is TGTGCCAGTAGCCCGGGACTCTCCTCCTACGAGCAGTACTTC.

The chain employs TRBV4-1 and TRBJ1-1; TRBD1 agrees at 8 bases. This CDR3 has 16 residues. With 0 bases clipped from V and 8 bases from J, the junction kept 11 bases outside the gene matches. Germline CDR1 MGHRA, CDR2 YSYEKL. In DNA, the CDR3 is TGCGCCAGCAGCCAAGAAATGGGGACAGGCGGCGTGGAAGCTTTCTTT. Amino acids: CASSQEMGTGGVEAFF.

V usage is TRBV9 and J usage is TRBJ2-1; possibly TRBD2 for D (6 bases). The germline CDR1 and CDR2 sequences are SGDLS and YYNGEE. V lost 4 bases, J lost 10 bases, and 12 bases lay in between. CDR3 length: 12 amino acids. CDR3 nucleotide sequence: TGTGCCAGCAGCCCCTCGGAGGGCGAGCAGTTCTTC. It encodes CASSPSEGEQFF.

This chain uses TRBV5-6 with TRBJ2-1; maybe TRBD2 (6 bases). This CDR3 is built from 16 residues. In germline, CDR1 is SGHDT, CDR2 YYEEEE. Trimming stripped 3 bases from V and 10 bases from J, with 23 bases between. CDR3 in amino acids: CASSWGVGPILKEQFF. The CDR3 bases are TGTGCCAGCAGCTGGGGGGTGGGACCCATCTTAAAAGAGCAGTTCTTC.

The chain is built from TRBV6-5 and TRBJ1-1, with D tentatively TRBD1 (5 bases). Germline V lookup: CDR1 MNHEY, CDR2 SVGAGI. V was trimmed by 8 bases and J by 1 base, leaving 8 bases between them. This CDR3 region has 12 residues. For the CDR3, the DNA is TGTGCCAGCTCTGACAGGAACACTGAAGCTTTCTTT. Residues: CASSDRNTEAFF.